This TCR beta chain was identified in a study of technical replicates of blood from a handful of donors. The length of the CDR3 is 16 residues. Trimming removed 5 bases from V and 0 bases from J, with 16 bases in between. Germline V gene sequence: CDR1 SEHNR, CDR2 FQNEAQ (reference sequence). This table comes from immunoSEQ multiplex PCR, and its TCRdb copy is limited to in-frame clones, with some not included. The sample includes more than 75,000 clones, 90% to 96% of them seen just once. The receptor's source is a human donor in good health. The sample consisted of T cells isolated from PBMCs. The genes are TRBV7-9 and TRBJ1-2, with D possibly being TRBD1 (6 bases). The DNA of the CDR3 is TGTGCCAGCAGCCATTGGCGGACAGAACCTAACTATGGCTACACCTTC. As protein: CASSHWRTEPNYGYTF.